The 7 T cell receptor beta chains below were found in one sample sequenced in a study of persistence of HIV-infected CD4 T cells. Their antigen targets remain unknown. Stimulation used around 9.1 ug/mL lysate from CMV-infected fibroblasts. Sorted nonresponding memory CD4+ T cells were CD40L-negative, CD69-negative, CD45RO-high. The immunoSEQ assay was version 4, run in survey mode. The repertoire was sequenced with immunoSEQ multiplex PCR; TCRdb's copy has only in-frame clones and lacks some. Of 25,000 to 30,000 clones in the sample, roughly four fifths are singletons; the top ten hold roughly 4.5%. Source: CD4+ T cells sorted from PBMCs after roughly 18-hour stimulation, taken from a patient who received antiretroviral therapy. The origin of the receptors is an adult man with HIV who was CMV-seropositive.

This clone was seen only a few times. V and J are TRBV18 and TRBJ2-2; either TRBD1 or TRBD2 may fit D (5 bases each). The CDR3 covers 14 residues. Trimming shortened V by 4 bases and J by 6 bases, and 12 bases separated the two germline ends. The germline CDR1 and CDR2 sequences are KGHSH and LQKENI. The CDR3: CASSQAEGSGELFF. CDR3 nucleotide sequence: TGTGCCAGCTCACAGGCTGAGGGGTCCGGGGAGCTGTTTTTT.

The genes are TRBV4-2 and TRBJ2-3; 12 bases are a match to TRBD2. The CDR3 sequence is 16 residues long. V gave up 5 bases and J gave up 5 bases; unmatched junction bases: 8. Germline V gene data show CDR1 as LGHNA and CDR2 as YNFKEQ. In nucleotides, the CDR3 is TGTGCCAGCAGCTACCGGACTAGCGGGGAGGGAGATACGCAGTATTTT. Its protein product is CASSYRTSGEGDTQYF.

The rearrangement links TRBV9 to TRBJ2-3; no clear D. Germline values: CDR1 SGDLS, CDR2 YYNGEE. CDR3 length: 12 amino acids. V was trimmed by 5 bases and J by 3 bases, leaving 7 bases between them. CDR3: CASRASTDTQYF. The CDR3 DNA reads TGTGCCAGCAGAGCCTCGACAGATACGCAGTATTTT.

V is TRBV20-1 and J is TRBJ1-3; D remains unclear. Trimming pared 3 bases from V and 6 bases from J, leaving 6 bases between. The CDR3 loop spans 11 amino acids. Germline CDR1 reads DFQATT; CDR2 reads SNEGSKA (reference sequence). This CDR3 is CSASQENTIYF. Here the CDR3 DNA reads TGCAGTGCTAGTCAGGAAAACACCATATATTTT.

This chain uses TRBV10-1 with TRBJ2-1, with D possibly being TRBD2 (7 bases). This CDR3 contains 18 residues. Germline values: CDR1 WNHNN, CDR2 SYGVQD (reference sequence). Trimming pared 0 bases from V and 6 bases from J, leaving 21 bases between. CDR3 loop: CASSESGRGGLLFNEQFF. The CDR3 DNA reads TGCGCCAGCAGTGAGTCAGGAAGGGGGGGCCTATTGTTCAATGAGCAGTTCTTC.

V is TRBV5-5 and J is TRBJ1-3, with a tentative D call TRBD1 (5 bases). From germline, CDR1 is SGHKS and CDR2 YYEKEE (reference sequence). V gave up 6 bases and J gave up 4 bases, with 14 bases separating them. The CDR3 spans 14 residues. DNA of the CDR3: TGTGCCAGCACCCGGGGGGGTTCAGGAAACACCATATATTTT. It codes for CASTRGGSGNTIYF.

This clone appeared a few times. The chain employs TRBV18 and TRBJ1-3, with unresolved D. Germline values: CDR1 KGHSH, CDR2 LQKENI. The CDR3 has 15 amino acids. V lost 3 bases, J lost 0 bases, and 9 bases lay in between. The CDR3 coding sequence is TGTGCCAGCTCACCCGAGATTAGCTCTGGAAACACCATATATTTT. It codes for CASSPEISSGNTIYF.